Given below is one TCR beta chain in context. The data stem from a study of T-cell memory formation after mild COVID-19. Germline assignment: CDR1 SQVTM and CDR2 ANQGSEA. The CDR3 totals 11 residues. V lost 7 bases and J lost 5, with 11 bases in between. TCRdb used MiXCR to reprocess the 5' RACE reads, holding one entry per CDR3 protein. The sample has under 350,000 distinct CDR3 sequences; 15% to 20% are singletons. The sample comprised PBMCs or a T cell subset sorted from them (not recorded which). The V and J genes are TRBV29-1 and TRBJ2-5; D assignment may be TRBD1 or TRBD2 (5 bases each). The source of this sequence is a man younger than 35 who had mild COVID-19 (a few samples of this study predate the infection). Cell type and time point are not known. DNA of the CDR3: TGCAGCGCCCCAGAGGGGGAGACCCAGTACTTC. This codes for CSAPEGETQYF.